This T cell receptor (beta chain) stems from a study of blood T cell repertoires in COVID-19. Study processing details: Scientists estimated how many nucleated cells there were by amplifying reference gene primers. The repertoire was sequenced with immunoSEQ multiplex PCR; TCRdb's copy has only in-frame clones and lacks some. V and J calls and clone size come straight from that table; D and trimming were deduced from the DNA. Of roughly 60,000 clones in the sample, about nine tenths are singletons; the top ten hold 10%. This TCR came from a human donor with acute or convalescent COVID-19. The donor label of this sample is uncertain. The specimen sequenced was peripheral blood.

The CDR3 bases are TGTGCCAGCAGCTCACGGGGACTAGACGGCGGGGAGCTGTTTTTT. Protein product: CASSSRGLDGGELFF. The V and J genes are TRBV11-2 and TRBJ2-2; 8 nucleotides match TRBD2. V shed 4 bases and J 7 bases; nucleotides not matched to a gene: 8. Germline V gives CDR1 SGHAT, CDR2 FQNNGV. CDR3 length: 15 amino acids.